The text below deals with one T cell receptor beta chain. The antigen is undetermined. Germline CDR1 reads SGDLS; CDR2 reads YYNGEE. The CDR3 spans 14 residues. V dropped 3 bases and J dropped 0 bases, with 10 bases sitting between them. The table came from immunoSEQ multiplex PCR; TCRdb's copy has only in-frame clones and leaves some out. The sample holds around 110,000 clones, around 92% seen once. These data come from a study of graft-versus-host responses after intestinal transplantation. On the study more broadly: Isolated intestinal, liver-intestinal, or multivisceral transplants were what recipients had. All recipients got anti-thymocyte globulin induction, then tacrolimus and steroids for 3 to 4 years. Study-wide results and limits: High graft-versus-host to host-versus-graft clonal ratios were found in allografts of patients who had graft-donor T cell macrochimerism. GvH clones detected in recipient marrow included some appearing first in ileum or blood.

The starting material was unstimulated CD8+ T cells sorted from spleen or lymph node cells, obtained before transplant. The chain links TRBV9 to TRBJ2-7, with D unclear. The TCR originated in a human donor who was the organ donor for an intestinal transplant. The CDR3 loop reads CASSETGDSYEQYF. CDR3 DNA sequence: TGTGCCAGCAGCGAGACCGGAGACTCCTACGAGCAGTACTTC.